Sequencing of this T cell receptor (beta chain) was carried out in a study of STAT5B mutations in CD4+ large granular lymphocyte leukemia. The trim removed 5 bases at V and 0 bases at J, leaving 3 bases unmatched. CDR3 length: 16 amino acids. Germline values: CDR1 SNHLY, CDR2 FYNNEI. TCRdb's copy holds only in-frame clones and misses some; the assay was immunoSEQ multiplex PCR. Of around 24,000 clones listed, about 70% are singletons. The sample comprised CD4+ T cells from blood buffy coats. The origin of this receptor is a human donor in good health. The gene calls are TRBV2 and TRBJ1-5, with 11 nucleotides matching TRBD1. CDR3 sequence: CASSPGQGVSNQPQHF. As DNA, the CDR3 is TGTGCCAGCAGTCCGGGACAGGGGGTTAGCAATCAGCCCCAGCATTTT.